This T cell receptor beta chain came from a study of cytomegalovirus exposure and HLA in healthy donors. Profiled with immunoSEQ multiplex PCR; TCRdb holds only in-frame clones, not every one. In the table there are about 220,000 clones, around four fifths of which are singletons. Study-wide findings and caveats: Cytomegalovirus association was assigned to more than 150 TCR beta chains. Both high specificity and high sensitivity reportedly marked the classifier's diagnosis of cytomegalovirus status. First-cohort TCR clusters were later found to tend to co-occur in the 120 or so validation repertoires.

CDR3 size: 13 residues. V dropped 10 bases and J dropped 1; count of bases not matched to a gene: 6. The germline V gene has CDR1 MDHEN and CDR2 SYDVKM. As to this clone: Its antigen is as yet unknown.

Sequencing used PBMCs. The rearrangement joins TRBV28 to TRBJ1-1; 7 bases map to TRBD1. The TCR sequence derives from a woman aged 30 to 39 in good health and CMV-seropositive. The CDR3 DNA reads TGTGCCACGTCCAGGGGGGAGAACACTGAAGCTTTCTTT. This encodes CATSRGENTEAFF.